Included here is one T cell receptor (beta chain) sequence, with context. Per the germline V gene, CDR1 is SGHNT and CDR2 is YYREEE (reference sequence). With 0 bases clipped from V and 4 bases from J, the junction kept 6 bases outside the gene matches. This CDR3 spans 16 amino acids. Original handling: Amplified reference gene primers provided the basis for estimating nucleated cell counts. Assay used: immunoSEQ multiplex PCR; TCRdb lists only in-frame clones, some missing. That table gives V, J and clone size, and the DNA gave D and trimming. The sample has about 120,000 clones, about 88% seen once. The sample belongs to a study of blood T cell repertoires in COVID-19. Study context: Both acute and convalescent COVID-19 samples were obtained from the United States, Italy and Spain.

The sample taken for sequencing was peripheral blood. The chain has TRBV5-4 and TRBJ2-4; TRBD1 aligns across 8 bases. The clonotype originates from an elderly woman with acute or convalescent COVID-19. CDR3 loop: CASSLEGRQGKNIQYF. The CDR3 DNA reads TGTGCCAGCAGCTTGGAGGGGAGACAGGGGAAAAACATTCAGTACTTC.